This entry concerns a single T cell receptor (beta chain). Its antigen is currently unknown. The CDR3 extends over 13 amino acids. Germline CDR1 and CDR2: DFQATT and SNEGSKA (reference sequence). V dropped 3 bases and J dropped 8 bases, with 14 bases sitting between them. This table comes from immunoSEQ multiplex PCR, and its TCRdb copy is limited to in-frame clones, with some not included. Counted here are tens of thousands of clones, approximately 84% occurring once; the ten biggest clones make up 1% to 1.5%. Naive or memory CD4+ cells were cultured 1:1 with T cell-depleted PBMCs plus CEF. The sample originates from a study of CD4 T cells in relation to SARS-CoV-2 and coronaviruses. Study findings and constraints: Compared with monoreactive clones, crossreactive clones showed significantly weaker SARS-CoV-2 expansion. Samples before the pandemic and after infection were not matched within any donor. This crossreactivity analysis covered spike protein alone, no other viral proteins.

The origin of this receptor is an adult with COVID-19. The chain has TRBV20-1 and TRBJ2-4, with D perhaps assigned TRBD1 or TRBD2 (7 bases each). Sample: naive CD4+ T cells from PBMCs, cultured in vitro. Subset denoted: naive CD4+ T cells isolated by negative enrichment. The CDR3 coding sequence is TGCAGTGCTAGTGGTCAGGGGGGGGACATTCAGTACTTC. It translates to CSASGQGGDIQYF.